The text below deals with one TCR beta chain. No antigen is known for it. The CDR3 has 16 amino acids. The germline V gene has CDR1 SEHNR and CDR2 FQNEAQ (reference sequence). V lost 6 bases to trimming and J lost 1 base; unmatched junction nucleotides: 6. These data originate in a study of blood T cells in healthy people across ages. General observations from the study: Both naive CD4+ cell counts and diversity were greater in long-lived donors than in aged donors.

With a J-beta primer mix and a sample-barcoded 5' primer, a second PCR ran about 6 to 11 cycles. TCRdb analysed the 5' RACE reads with MiXCR anew, one entry per CDR3 protein. The profile covers 910,000 or so distinct CDR3 sequences, with roughly 51% appearing a single time and about 20% taken by the ten largest. The receptor was isolated from a woman in her sixties in good health. Material: blood. The V call is TRBV7-9, the J call TRBJ2-1, with 10 bases matching TRBD2. The CDR3 DNA reads as TGTGCCAGCAGTCGCCTAGCGGGAGTGTCCTACAATGAGCAGTTCTTC. It specifies CASSRLAGVSYNEQFF.